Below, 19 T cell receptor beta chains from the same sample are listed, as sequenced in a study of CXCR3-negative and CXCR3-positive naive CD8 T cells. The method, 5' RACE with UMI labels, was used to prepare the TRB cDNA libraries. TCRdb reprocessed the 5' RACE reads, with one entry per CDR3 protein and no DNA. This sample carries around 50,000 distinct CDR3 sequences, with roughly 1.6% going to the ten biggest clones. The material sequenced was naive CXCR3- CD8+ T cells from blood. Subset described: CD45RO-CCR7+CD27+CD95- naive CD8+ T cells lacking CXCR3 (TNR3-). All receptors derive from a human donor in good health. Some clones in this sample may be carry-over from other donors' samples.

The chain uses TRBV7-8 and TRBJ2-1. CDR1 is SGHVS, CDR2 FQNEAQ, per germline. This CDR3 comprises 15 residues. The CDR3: CASSWKSMVGNEQFF.

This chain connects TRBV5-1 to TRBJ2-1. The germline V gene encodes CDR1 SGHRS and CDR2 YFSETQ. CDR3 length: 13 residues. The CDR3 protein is CASSLASRNEQFF. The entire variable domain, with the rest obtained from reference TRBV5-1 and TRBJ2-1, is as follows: KAGVTQTPRYLIKTRGQQVTLSCSPISGHRSVSWYQQTPGQGLQFLFEYFSETQRNKGNFPGRFSGRQFSNSRSEMNVSTLELGDSALYLCASSLASRNEQFFGPGTRLTVL.

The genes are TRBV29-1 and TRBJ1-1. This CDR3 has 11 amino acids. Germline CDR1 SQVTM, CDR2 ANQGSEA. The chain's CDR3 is CSAEMDTEAFF.

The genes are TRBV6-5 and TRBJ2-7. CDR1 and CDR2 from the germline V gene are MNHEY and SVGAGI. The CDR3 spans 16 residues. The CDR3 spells CASSYSSGETTYEQYF.

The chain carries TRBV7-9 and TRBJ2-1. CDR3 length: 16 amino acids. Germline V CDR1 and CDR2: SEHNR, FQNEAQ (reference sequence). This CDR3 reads CASSLATSVPYNEQFF. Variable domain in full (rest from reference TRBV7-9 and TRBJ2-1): DTGVSQNPRHKITKRGQNVTFRCDPISEHNRLYWYRQTLGQGPEFLTYFQNEAQLEKSRLLSDRFSAERPKGSFSTLEIQRTEQGDSAMYLCASSLATSVPYNEQFFGPGTRLTVL.

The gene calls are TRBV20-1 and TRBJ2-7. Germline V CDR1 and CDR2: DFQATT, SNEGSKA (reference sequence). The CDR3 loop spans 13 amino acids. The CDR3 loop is CSAGTLAGYEQYF.

CDR3: CSVAGGQVVYEQYF. The chain has TRBV29-1 and TRBJ2-7; TCRdb names TRBD1, which stays unverified in the absence of DNA. CDR3 length equals 14 residues. Germline loops: CDR1 SQVTM, CDR2 ANQGSEA.

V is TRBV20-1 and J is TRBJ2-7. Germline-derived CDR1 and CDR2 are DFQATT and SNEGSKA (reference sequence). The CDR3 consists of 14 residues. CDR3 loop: CSASYVHETYEQYF.

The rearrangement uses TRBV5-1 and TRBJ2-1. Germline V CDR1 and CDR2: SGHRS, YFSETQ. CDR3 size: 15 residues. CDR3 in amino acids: CATVVQHSPYNEQFF.

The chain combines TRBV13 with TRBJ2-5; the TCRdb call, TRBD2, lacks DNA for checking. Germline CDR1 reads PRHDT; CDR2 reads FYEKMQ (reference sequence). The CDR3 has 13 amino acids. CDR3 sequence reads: CASSDLTTETQYF.

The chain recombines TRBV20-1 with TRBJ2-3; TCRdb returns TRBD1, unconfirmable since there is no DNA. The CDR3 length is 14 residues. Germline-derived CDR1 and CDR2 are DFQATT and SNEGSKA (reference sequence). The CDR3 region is CSAPATTPTDTQYF.

The CDR3 sequence is CSVETGGFPTDTQYF. This chain links TRBV29-1 with TRBJ2-3; with no DNA, the TCRdb D assignment of TRBD1 cannot be verified. This CDR3 region has 15 residues. Germline V gene data show CDR1 as SQVTM and CDR2 as ANQGSEA.

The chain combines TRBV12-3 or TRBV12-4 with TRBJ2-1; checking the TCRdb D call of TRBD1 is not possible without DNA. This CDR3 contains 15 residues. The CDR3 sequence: CASSQLGQGDFEQFF.

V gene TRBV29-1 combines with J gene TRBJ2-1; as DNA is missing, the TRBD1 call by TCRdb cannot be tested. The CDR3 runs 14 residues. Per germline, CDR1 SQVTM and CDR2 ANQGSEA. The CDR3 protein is CSVDAGQGSNEQFF.

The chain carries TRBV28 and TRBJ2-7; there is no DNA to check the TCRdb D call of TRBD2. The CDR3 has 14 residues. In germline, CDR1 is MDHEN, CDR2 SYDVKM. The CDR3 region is CASSSPRGGDEQYF.

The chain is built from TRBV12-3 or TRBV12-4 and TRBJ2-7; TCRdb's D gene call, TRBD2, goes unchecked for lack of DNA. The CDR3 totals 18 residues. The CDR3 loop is CASSLIASGGDSSYEQYF.

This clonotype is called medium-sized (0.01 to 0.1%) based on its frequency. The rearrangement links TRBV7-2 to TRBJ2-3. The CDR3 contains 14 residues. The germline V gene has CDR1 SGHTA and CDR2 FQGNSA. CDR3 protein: CASSHSAYTDTQYF.

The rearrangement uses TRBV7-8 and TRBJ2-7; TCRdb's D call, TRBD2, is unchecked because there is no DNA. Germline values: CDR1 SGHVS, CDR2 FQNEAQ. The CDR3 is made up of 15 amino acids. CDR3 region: CASSYDSGGTYEQYF.

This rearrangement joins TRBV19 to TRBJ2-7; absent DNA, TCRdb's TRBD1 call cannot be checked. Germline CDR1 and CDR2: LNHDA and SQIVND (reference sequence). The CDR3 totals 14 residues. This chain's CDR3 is CASHPGQGSYEQYF.